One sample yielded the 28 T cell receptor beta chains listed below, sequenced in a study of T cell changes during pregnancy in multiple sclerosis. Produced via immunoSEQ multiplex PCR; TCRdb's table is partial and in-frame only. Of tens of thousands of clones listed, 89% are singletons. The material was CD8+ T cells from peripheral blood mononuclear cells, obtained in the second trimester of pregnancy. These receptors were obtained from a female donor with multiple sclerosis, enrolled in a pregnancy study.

Here the CDR3 DNA reads TGTGCCAGCACCCTCGGGGGAGATACGCAGTATTTT. Its protein product is CASTLGGDTQYF. The genes are TRBV11-2 and TRBJ2-3; maybe TRBD2 (6 bases). Germline values: CDR1 SGHAT, CDR2 FQNNGV. The CDR3 totals 12 residues. The germline V and J ends were trimmed by 7 bases and 5 bases, with 10 bases remaining between them.

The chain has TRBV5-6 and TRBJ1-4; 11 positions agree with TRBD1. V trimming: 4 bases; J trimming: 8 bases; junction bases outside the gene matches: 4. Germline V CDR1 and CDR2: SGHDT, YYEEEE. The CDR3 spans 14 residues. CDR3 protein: CASSVGTGGEKLFF. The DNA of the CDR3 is TGTGCCAGCAGCGTGGGGACAGGGGGGGAAAAACTGTTTTTT.

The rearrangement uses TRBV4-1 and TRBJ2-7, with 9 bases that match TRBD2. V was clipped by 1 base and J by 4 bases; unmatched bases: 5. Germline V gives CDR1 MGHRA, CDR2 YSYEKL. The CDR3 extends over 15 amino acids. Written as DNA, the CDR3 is TGCGCCAGCAGCCAAGGCGCGGGGGGGGTTTACGAGCAGTACTTC. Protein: CASSQGAGGVYEQYF.

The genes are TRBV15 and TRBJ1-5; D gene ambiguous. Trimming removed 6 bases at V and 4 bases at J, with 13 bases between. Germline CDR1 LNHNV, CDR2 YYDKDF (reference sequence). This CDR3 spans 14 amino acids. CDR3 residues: CATRGDNANQPQHF. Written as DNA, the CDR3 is TGTGCCACCAGAGGTGACAATGCGAATCAGCCCCAGCATTTT.

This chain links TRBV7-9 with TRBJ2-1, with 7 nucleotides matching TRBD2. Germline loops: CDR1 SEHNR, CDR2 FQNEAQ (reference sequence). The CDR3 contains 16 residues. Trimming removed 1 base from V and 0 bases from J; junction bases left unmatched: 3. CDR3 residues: CASSLGGEGSYNEQFF. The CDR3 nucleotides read TGTGCCAGCAGCTTAGGTGGGGAGGGCTCCTACAATGAGCAGTTCTTC.

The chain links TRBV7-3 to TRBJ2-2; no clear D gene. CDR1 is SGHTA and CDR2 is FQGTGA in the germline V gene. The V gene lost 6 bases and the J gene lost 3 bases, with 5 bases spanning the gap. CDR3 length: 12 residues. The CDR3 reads CASSPDTGELFF. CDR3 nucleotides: TGTGCCAGCAGTCCGGACACCGGGGAGCTGTTTTTT. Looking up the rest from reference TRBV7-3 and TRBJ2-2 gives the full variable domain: GAGVSQTPSNKVTEKGKYVELRCDPISGHTALYWYRQSLGQGPEFLIYFQGTGAADDSGLPNDRFFAVRPEGSVSTLKIQRTERGDSAVYLCASSPDTGELFFGEGSRLTVL.

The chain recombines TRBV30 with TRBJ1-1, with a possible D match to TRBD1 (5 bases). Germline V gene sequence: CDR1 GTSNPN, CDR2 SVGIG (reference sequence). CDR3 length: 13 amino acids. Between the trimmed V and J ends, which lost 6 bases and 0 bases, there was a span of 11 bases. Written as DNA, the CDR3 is TGTGCCTGCACCGGGACTTTGAACACTGAAGCTTTCTTT. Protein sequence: CACTGTLNTEAFF. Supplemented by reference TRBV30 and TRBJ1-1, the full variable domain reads SQTIHQWPATLVQPVGSPLSLECTVEGTSNPNLYWYRQAAGRGLQLLFYSVGIGQISSEVPQNLSASRPQDRQFILSSKKLLLSDSGFYLCACTGTLNTEAFFGQGTRLTVV.

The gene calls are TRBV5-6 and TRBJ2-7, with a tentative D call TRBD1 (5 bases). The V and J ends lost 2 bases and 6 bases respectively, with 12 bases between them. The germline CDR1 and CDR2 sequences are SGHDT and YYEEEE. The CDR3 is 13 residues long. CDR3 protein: CASSFDSPSEQYF. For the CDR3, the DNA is TGTGCCAGCAGCTTCGACAGTCCCAGCGAGCAGTACTTC.

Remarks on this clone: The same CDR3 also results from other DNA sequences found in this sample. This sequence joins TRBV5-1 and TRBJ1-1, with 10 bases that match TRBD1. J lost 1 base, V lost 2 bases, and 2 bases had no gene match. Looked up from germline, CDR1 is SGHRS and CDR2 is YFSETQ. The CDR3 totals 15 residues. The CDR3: CASSFGTGENTEAFF. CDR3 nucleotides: TGCGCCAGCAGCTTTGGGACAGGGGAGAACACTGAAGCTTTCTTT.

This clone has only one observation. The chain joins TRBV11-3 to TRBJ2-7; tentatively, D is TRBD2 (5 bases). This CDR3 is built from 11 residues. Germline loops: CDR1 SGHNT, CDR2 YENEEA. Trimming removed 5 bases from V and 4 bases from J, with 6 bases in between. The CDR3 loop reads CASSRTYEQYF. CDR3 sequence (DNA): TGTGCCAGCAGCCGGACTTACGAGCAGTACTTC.

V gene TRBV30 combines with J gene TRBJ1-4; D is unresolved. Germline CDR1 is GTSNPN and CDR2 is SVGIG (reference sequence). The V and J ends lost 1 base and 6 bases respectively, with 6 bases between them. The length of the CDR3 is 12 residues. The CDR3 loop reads CAWSESDEKLFF. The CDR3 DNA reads TGTGCCTGGAGTGAGAGCGATGAAAAACTGTTTTTT.

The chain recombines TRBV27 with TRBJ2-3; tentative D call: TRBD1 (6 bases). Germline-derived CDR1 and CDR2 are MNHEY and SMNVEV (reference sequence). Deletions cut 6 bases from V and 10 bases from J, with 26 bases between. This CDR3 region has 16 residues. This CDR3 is CASSDLRDTDLCAQYF. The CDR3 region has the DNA TGTGCCAGCAGCGACCTCCGGGACACTGACCTTTGTGCGCAGTATTTT.

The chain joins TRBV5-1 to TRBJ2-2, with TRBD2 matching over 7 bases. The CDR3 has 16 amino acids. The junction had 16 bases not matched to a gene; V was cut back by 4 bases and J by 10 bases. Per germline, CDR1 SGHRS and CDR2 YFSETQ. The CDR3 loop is CASSIHPGLSLLELFF. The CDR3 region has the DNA TGCGCCAGCAGCATCCACCCGGGACTATCCCTTTTGGAGCTGTTTTTT.

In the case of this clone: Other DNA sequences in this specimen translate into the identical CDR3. The CDR3 region is CASSLGQGMNTEAFF. CDR3 nucleotide sequence: TGTGCCAGCAGCTTGGGACAGGGAATGAACACTGAAGCTTTCTTT. The chain uses TRBV5-6 and TRBJ1-1; TRBD1 matches at 7 bases. This CDR3 comprises 15 residues. Germline V gene sequence: CDR1 SGHDT, CDR2 YYEEEE. V was clipped by 0 bases and J by 0 bases; unmatched bases: 2.

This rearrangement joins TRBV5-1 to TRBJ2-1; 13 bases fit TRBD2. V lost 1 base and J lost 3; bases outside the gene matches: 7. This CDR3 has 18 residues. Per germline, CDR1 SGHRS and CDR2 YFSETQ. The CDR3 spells CASSLTRTSGSIYNEQFF. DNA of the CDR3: TGCGCCAGCAGCTTGACCCGGACTAGCGGGAGTATCTACAATGAGCAGTTCTTC.

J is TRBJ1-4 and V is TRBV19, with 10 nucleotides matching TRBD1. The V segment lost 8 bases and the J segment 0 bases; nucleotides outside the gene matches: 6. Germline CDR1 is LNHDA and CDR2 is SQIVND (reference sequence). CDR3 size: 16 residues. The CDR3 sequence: CASRDRGLATNEKLFF. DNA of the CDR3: TGTGCCAGTCGAGACAGGGGGCTTGCAACTAATGAAAAACTGTTTTTT. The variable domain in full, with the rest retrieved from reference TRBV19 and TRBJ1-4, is DGGITQSPKYLFRKEGQNVTLSCEQNLNHDAMYWYRQDPGQGLRLIYYSQIVNDFQKGDIAEGYSVSREKKESFPLTVTSAQKNPTAFYLCASRDRGLATNEKLFFGSGTQLSVL.

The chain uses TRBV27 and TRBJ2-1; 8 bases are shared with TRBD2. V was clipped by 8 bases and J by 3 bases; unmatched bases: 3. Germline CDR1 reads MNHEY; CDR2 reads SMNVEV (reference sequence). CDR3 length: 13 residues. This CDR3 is CASCSGSYNEQFF. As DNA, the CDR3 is TGTGCCAGCTGCAGCGGGAGCTACAATGAGCAGTTCTTC.

The CDR3 nucleotides read TGCGCCAGCAGCTTGGAAGCTTCGGGATACAATGAGCAGTTCTTC. Residues: CASSLEASGYNEQFF. The V gene is TRBV5-1, the J gene TRBJ2-1; TRBD2 might be the D (5 bases). This CDR3 region has 15 residues. Trimming removed 0 bases at V and 4 bases at J, with 11 bases between. The germline V gene encodes CDR1 SGHRS and CDR2 YFSETQ.

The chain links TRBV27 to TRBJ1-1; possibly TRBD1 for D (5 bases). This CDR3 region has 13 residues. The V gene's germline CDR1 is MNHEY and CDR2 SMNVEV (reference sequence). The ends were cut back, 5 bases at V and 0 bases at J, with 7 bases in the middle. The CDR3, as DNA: TGTGCCAGCAGTAAAGGGGTGAACACTGAAGCTTTCTTT. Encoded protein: CASSKGVNTEAFF.

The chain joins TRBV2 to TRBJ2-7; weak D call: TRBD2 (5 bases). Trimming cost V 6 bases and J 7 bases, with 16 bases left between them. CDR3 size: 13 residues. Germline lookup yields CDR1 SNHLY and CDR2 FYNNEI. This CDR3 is CASSDRDPGEQYF. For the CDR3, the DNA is TGTGCCAGCAGCGACCGGGATCCGGGGGAGCAGTACTTC.

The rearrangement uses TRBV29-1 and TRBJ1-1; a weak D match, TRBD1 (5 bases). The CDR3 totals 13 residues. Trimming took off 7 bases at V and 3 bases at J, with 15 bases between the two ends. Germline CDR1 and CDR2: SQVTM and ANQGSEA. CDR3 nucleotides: TGCAGCGCTGGAGGGGTTGTGGACACTGAAGCTTTCTTT. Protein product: CSAGGVVDTEAFF.

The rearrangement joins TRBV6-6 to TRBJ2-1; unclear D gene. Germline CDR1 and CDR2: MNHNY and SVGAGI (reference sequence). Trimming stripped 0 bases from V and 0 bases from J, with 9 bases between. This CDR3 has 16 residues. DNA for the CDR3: TGTGCCAGCAGTTACTCCGCCTCGAGCTCCTACAATGAGCAGTTCTTC. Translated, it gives CASSYSASSSYNEQFF.

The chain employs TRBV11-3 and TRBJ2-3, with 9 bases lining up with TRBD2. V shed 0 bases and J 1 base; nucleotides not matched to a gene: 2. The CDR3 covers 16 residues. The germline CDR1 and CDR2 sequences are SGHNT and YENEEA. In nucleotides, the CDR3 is TGTGCCAGCAGCTTAGATCCTAGCGGGGGCACAGATACGCAGTATTTT. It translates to CASSLDPSGGTDTQYF.

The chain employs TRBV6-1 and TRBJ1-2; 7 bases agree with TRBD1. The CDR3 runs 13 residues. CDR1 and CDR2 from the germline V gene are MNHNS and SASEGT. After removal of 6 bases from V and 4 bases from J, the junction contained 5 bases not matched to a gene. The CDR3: CASSGTDFYGYTF. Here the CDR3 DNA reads TGTGCCAGCAGCGGGACAGATTTCTATGGCTACACCTTC.

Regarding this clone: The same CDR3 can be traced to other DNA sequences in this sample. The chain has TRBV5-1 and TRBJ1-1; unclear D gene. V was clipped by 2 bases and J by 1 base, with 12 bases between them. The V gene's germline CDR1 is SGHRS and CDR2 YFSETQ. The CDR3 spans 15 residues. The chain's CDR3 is CASSFGVGENTEAFF. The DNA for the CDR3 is TGCGCCAGCAGCTTCGGGGTTGGGGAGAACACTGAAGCTTTCTTT.

The CDR3, as DNA: TGTGCCAGCAGTGACTCCGAAAAGGAGGGCTACACCTTC. It specifies CASSDSEKEGYTF. This chain connects TRBV6-4 to TRBJ1-2; no clear D gene. The germline gives CDR1 MRHNA, CDR2 SNTAGT. V lost 0 bases, J lost 8 bases, and 10 bases lay in between. The CDR3 consists of 13 residues.

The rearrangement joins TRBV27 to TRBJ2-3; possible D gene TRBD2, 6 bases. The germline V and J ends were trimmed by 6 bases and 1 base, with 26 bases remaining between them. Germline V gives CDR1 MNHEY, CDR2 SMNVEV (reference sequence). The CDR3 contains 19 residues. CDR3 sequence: CASSPLHSDSGGGTDTQYF. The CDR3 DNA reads TGTGCCAGCAGCCCACTCCACTCGGACTCCGGCGGGGGCACAGATACGCAGTATTTT.

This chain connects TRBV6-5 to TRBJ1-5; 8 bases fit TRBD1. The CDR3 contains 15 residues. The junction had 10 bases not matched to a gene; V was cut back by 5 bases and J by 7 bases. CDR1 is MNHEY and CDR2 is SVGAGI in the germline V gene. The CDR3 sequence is CASSPIGQGIQPQHF. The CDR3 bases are TGTGCCAGCAGTCCAATCGGACAGGGTATCCAGCCCCAGCATTTT.